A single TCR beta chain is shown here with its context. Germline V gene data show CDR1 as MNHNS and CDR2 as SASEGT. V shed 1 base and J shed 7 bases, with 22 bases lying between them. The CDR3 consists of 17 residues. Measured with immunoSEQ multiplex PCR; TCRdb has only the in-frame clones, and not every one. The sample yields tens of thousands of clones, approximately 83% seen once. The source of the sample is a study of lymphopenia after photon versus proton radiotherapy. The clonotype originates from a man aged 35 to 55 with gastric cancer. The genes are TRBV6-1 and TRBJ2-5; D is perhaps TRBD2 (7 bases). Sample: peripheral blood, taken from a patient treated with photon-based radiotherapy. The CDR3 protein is CASSEERGRGGSMTQYF. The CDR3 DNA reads TGTGCCAGCAGTGAAGAGAGGGGAAGGGGGGGATCCATGACCCAGTACTTC.